This entry lists 15 T cell receptor beta chains sequenced from one sample in a study of cytomegalovirus exposure and HLA in healthy donors. This PCR relied on a set of 60 Vbeta primers and 13 Jbeta primers. Measured with immunoSEQ multiplex PCR; TCRdb has only the in-frame clones, and not every one. The sample contains 100,000 to 150,000 clones, 8% to 11% of which appear only once. The source material was PBMCs. All receptors derive from a young woman in good health and CMV-seropositive.

The chain links TRBV30 to TRBJ1-1; perhaps TRBD1 as D (6 bases). Trimming pared 8 bases from V and 11 bases from J, leaving 12 bases between. The CDR3 totals 9 residues. Germline V gives CDR1 GTSNPN, CDR2 SVGIG (reference sequence). The CDR3 DNA is TGTGCCGGTCACAGGGCCGCTTTCTTT. Its translation is CAGHRAAFF.

CDR3 protein: CASSLSSGVATEQYF. Here the CDR3 DNA reads TGCGCCAGCAGCTTGTCGAGCGGGGTAGCTACGGAGCAGTACTTC. The gene calls are TRBV5-1 and TRBJ2-7, with TRBD2 identical over 7 bases. The germline V gene has CDR1 SGHRS and CDR2 YFSETQ. CDR3 size: 15 residues. The V segment lost 1 base and the J segment 7 bases; nucleotides outside the gene matches: 11.

The chain employs TRBV5-1 and TRBJ2-3, with 9 bases fitting TRBD1. Germline V lookup: CDR1 SGHRS, CDR2 YFSETQ. There are 15 residues in the CDR3. J lost 3 bases, V lost 5 bases, and 7 bases had no gene match. The CDR3 region is CASRTGTGRTDTQYF. The CDR3 DNA reads as TGCGCCAGCAGAACCGGGACAGGGAGGACAGATACGCAGTATTTT.

This clone was seen a handful of times. V gene TRBV19 combines with J gene TRBJ2-2, with TRBD1 matching 9 bases. The CDR3 has 15 amino acids. CDR1 and CDR2 (germline): LNHDA, SQIVND (reference sequence). The trim removed 5 bases at V and 5 bases at J, leaving 6 bases unmatched. CDR3 sequence (DNA): TGTGCCAGTAGTCGGGGACAGGGAACTACCGGGGAGCTGTTTTTT. Amino acid sequence: CASSRGQGTTGELFF.

The chain employs TRBV27 and TRBJ2-5; TRBD1 matches at 7 bases. Trimming at V came to 2 bases and at J to 7 bases, leaving 16 bases not matched to a gene. The CDR3 contains 17 residues. Germline CDR1 and CDR2: MNHEY and SMNVEV (reference sequence). CDR3 DNA: TGTGCCAGCAGTTTAAGAGGGGGTTACGGGACAGATCGGACCCAGTACTTC. It specifies CASSLRGGYGTDRTQYF.

This clone was seen more than once but under ten times. This chain links TRBV30 with TRBJ1-1, with D possibly being TRBD1 (5 bases). CDR3 size: 15 residues. The ends were cut back, 4 bases at V and 0 bases at J, with 15 bases in the middle. Germline V CDR1 and CDR2: GTSNPN, SVGIG (reference sequence). CDR3 amino acids: CAWMGREDLNTEAFF. CDR3 nucleotide sequence: TGTGCCTGGATGGGCAGGGAAGATCTGAACACTGAAGCTTTCTTT.

This chain connects TRBV11-2 to TRBJ2-3; TRBD1 aligns across 8 bases. CDR1 is SGHAT and CDR2 is FQNNGV in the germline V gene. The CDR3 sequence is 15 residues long. V lost 5 bases, J lost 9 bases, and 13 bases stayed unmatched. The CDR3 bases are TGTGCCAGCAGCCCCCAAGAGGGCAGGGGGCAAACGCAGTATTTT. Translation gives CASSPQEGRGQTQYF.

This clone was observed a few times. The chain is built from TRBV27 and TRBJ1-1; TRBD1 agrees at 7 bases. CDR3 length equals 16 residues. From germline, CDR1 is MNHEY and CDR2 SMNVEV (reference sequence). The trim removed 3 bases at V and 3 bases at J, leaving 10 bases unmatched. The CDR3 spells CASSFRTGAPDTEAFF. The CDR3 bases are TGTGCCAGCAGTTTTCGGACAGGAGCACCGGACACTGAAGCTTTCTTT.

This clone was counted between two and nine times. V usage is TRBV30 and J usage is TRBJ1-2; a possible D gene is TRBD1 (5 bases). Per the germline V gene, CDR1 is GTSNPN and CDR2 is SVGIG (reference sequence). Trimming cost V 5 bases and J 4 bases, with 11 bases left between them. The length of the CDR3 is 12 residues. As DNA, the CDR3 is TGTGCCTGGGGGGGGAAATCCTATGGCTACACCTTC. Translating gives CAWGGKSYGYTF.

The rearrangement links TRBV6-1 to TRBJ1-5; D might be TRBD1 (5 bases). The V end was cut by 4 bases, the J end by 6 bases, with 16 bases between. The CDR3 runs to 15 residues. From germline, CDR1 is MNHNS and CDR2 SASEGT. Here the CDR3 DNA reads TGTGCCAGCAGTGGCCGGGACGGGGGAGGTCAGCCCCAGCATTTT. It specifies CASSGRDGGGQPQHF.

This clone was found a few times. This chain connects TRBV7-2 to TRBJ2-7; 8 bases map to TRBD2. The CDR3 has 14 residues. V gave up 1 base and J gave up 4 bases; unmatched junction bases: 3. CDR1 SGHTA and CDR2 FQGNSA come from the germline V gene. The CDR3 is CASSLDPGGYEQYF. In DNA, the CDR3 is TGTGCCAGCAGCTTAGACCCGGGAGGGTACGAGCAGTACTTC.

J is TRBJ2-7 and V is TRBV7-9, with D perhaps matching TRBD1 (6 bases). Germline V gene sequence: CDR1 SEHNR, CDR2 FQNEAQ (reference sequence). V was shortened by 2 bases and J by 6 bases, with 14 bases between the two germline ends. The length of the CDR3 is 14 residues. Here the CDR3 reads CASSLITGPAEQYF. DNA for the CDR3: TGTGCCAGCAGCTTAATAACAGGGCCCGCCGAGCAGTACTTC.

This clone has just a few counts. The rearrangement links TRBV18 to TRBJ1-1; unclear D gene. The germline V gene encodes CDR1 KGHSH and CDR2 LQKENI. The CDR3 spans 13 residues. Trimming pared 3 bases from V and 4 bases from J, leaving 9 bases between. CDR3 protein: CASSPTRFTEAFF. As DNA, the CDR3 is TGTGCCAGCTCACCCACTCGGTTCACTGAAGCTTTCTTT.

This clone was counted only a few times. The chain couples TRBV11-3 to TRBJ2-1; 12 nucleotides agree with TRBD1. Germline trimming cut 5 bases from V and 13 bases from J; bases unmatched to any gene: 3. There are 12 residues in the CDR3. Per germline, CDR1 SGHNT and CDR2 YENEEA. In nucleotides, the CDR3 is TGTGCCAGCAGCCGGGACAGGGGGCCACAGTTCTTC. This gives the protein CASSRDRGPQFF.

The rearrangement uses TRBV28 and TRBJ1-3; D remains unclear. The CDR3 has 16 amino acids. Germline lookup yields CDR1 MDHEN and CDR2 SYDVKM. V was trimmed by 2 bases and J by 2 bases, leaving 13 bases between them. CDR3 coding DNA: TGTGCCAGCAGTTTAATAGATGCGGTAGCTGGAAACACCATATATTTT. As protein: CASSLIDAVAGNTIYF.